The 14 T cell receptor beta chains below come from one sample, sequenced in a study of T cell responses to AZD1222 COVID-19 vaccine. The protocol was immunoSEQ multiplex PCR, while the TCRdb copy is restricted to in-frame clones and leaves out a portion. The sample shows 89,000 or so clones, 80% to 95% of them seen only once. The sequencing here drew on peripheral blood, taken 28 days after the second AZD1222 dose. The receptors shown here come from an adult who received the AZD1222 COVID-19 vaccine.

V is TRBV28 and J is TRBJ2-3, with D possibly matching TRBD1 (5 bases). V gave up 2 bases and J gave up 2 bases, with 14 bases separating them. The CDR3 sequence is 16 residues long. The germline V gene has CDR1 MDHEN and CDR2 SYDVKM. In DNA form, the CDR3 reads TGTGCCAGCAGTTTAATGAACAGGCCCCACACAGATACGCAGTATTTT. As protein: CASSLMNRPHTDTQYF.

This clone was observed a few times. This chain links TRBV30 with TRBJ2-1; 7 bases match TRBD2. Germline CDR1 GTSNPN, CDR2 SVGIG (reference sequence). The CDR3 consists of 16 residues. The trim removed 3 bases at V and 6 bases at J, leaving 14 bases unmatched. Written as DNA, the CDR3 is TGTGCCTGGAGCCCCGGGGGAGGGGCGGTTGGCAATGAGCAGTTCTTC. Translating gives CAWSPGGGAVGNEQFF. The full variable domain, rest sourced from reference TRBV30 and TRBJ2-1, is SQTIHQWPATLVQPVGSPLSLECTVEGTSNPNLYWYRQAAGRGLQLLFYSVGIGQISSEVPQNLSASRPQDRQFILSSKKLLLSDSGFYLCAWSPGGGAVGNEQFFGPGTRLTVL.

The chain links TRBV5-1 to TRBJ1-1, with unresolved D. The CDR3 has 12 amino acids. CDR1 is SGHRS, CDR2 YFSETQ, per germline. V was trimmed by 3 bases and J by 2 bases, leaving 5 bases between them. The CDR3 DNA sequence: TGCGCCAGCAGCTCATACAACACTGAAGCTTTCTTT. It is translated as CASSSYNTEAFF.

The chain uses TRBV6-5 and TRBJ1-5; a weak D match, TRBD1 (6 bases). CDR3 length equals 12 residues. V was cut by 5 bases and J by 6 bases, with 8 bases left in between. From germline, CDR1 is MNHEY and CDR2 SVGAGI. The CDR3 reads CASSTGTQPQHF. CDR3 nucleotides: TGTGCCAGCAGTACAGGGACTCAGCCCCAGCATTTT.

This chain joins TRBV30 and TRBJ1-2; D may be TRBD1 (6 bases). Germline CDR1 and CDR2: GTSNPN and SVGIG (reference sequence). With 1 base removed from V and 3 bases from J, the gap between germline ends came to 12 bases. The CDR3 has 14 residues. As DNA, the CDR3 is TGTGCCTGGAGTGGGTCAGGGGTCCACTATGGCTACACCTTC. Amino acid sequence: CAWSGSGVHYGYTF.

V is TRBV5-4 and J is TRBJ2-3; 8 bases fit TRBD2. CDR1 is SGHNT, CDR2 YYREEE, per germline (reference sequence). The length of the CDR3 is 14 residues. Trimming removed 4 bases from V and 3 bases from J; junction bases left unmatched: 4. The CDR3 DNA reads TGTGCCAGCAGCCACCGCGGGGGGACAGATACGCAGTATTTT. It codes for CASSHRGGTDTQYF.

The J gene is TRBJ1-2, the V gene TRBV28; TRBD1 might be the D (5 bases). Trimming removed 2 bases at V and 4 bases at J, with 14 bases between. CDR3 length: 15 amino acids. Germline V gives CDR1 MDHEN, CDR2 SYDVKM. CDR3 protein: CASSLGRGPTYGYTF. In nucleotides, the CDR3 is TGTGCCAGCAGTTTAGGTCGGGGCCCAACCTATGGCTACACCTTC.

The V call is TRBV23-1, the J call TRBJ1-1, with D possibly TRBD1 on 6 matching bases. TRBV23-1 qualifies as an ORF whose function is uncertain. V shed 8 bases and J shed 7 bases, with 14 bases lying between them. The CDR3 has 12 amino acids. The CDR3, as DNA: TGCGCCAGCTTCGGAGGGGGAGTTGAAGCTTTCTTT. Translation: CASFGGGVEAFF.

This clone was found once. The chain uses TRBV28 and TRBJ1-2; D is unclear. Germline V CDR1 and CDR2: MDHEN, SYDVKM. V gave up 6 bases and J gave up 8 bases, with 13 bases separating them. CDR3 size: 12 residues. The CDR3 DNA reads as TGTGCCAGCAGCTACGGGTCGGAGGGCTACACCTTC. Translating gives CASSYGSEGYTF.

This clone was seen once. The rearrangement joins TRBV3-1 (or the pseudogene TRBV3-2) to TRBJ1-3; 10 bases align to TRBD1. Germline-derived CDR1 and CDR2 are LGHDT and YNNKEL (reference sequence). The CDR3 covers 16 residues. The ends lost 2 bases at V and 9 bases at J; junction bases unmatched: 10. This CDR3 is CASSQKTGGSGGTIYF. The CDR3 DNA reads TGTGCCAGCAGCCAAAAGACAGGGGGCAGTGGTGGCACCATATATTTT.

The V gene is TRBV15, the J gene TRBJ2-7, with a tentative D call TRBD1 (6 bases). Germline values: CDR1 LNHNV, CDR2 YYDKDF (reference sequence). V lost 8 bases, J lost 2 bases, and 28 bases lay in between. The CDR3 consists of 18 residues. CDR3 amino acids: CATAGGPGVKGFPYEQYF. The DNA of the CDR3 is TGTGCCACCGCCGGAGGTCCAGGGGTAAAGGGCTTTCCCTACGAGCAGTACTTC.

The rearrangement links TRBV11-2 to TRBJ2-5; possibly TRBD2 for D (5 bases). CDR3 length: 13 residues. Trimming removed 0 bases from V and 11 bases from J, with 13 bases in between. Germline V gives CDR1 SGHAT, CDR2 FQNNGV. This chain's CDR3 is CASSLDSGYAQYF. The CDR3 region has the DNA TGTGCCAGCAGCTTAGATTCGGGGTACGCTCAGTACTTC. Full variable domain (remainder filled in from reference TRBV11-2 and TRBJ2-5): EAGVAQSPRYKIIEKRQSVAFWCNPISGHATLYWYQQILGQGPKLLIQFQNNGVVDDSQLPKDRFSAERLKGVDSTLKIQPAKLEDSAVYLCASSLDSGYAQYFGPGTRLLVL.

The J gene is TRBJ2-7, the V gene TRBV3-1 (or the pseudogene TRBV3-2); D is ambiguous. The CDR3 contains 14 residues. In germline, CDR1 is LGHDT, CDR2 YNNKEL (reference sequence). V shed 0 bases and J shed 1 base, with 7 bases lying between them. In DNA, the CDR3 is TGTGCCAGCAGCCAAGAAGGGCAGTCCTACGAGCAGTACTTC. This gives the protein CASSQEGQSYEQYF.

The chain has TRBV28 and TRBJ2-7; tentative D call: TRBD1 (6 bases). The CDR3 is 15 amino acids. V was shortened by 1 base and J by 4 bases, with 14 bases between the two germline ends. Germline values: CDR1 MDHEN, CDR2 SYDVKM. The CDR3 DNA reads TGTGCCAGCAGTTTATCCGGCAGGGGTGGATACGAGCAGTACTTC. Translation: CASSLSGRGGYEQYF.